A single sample is the source of the 17 T cell receptor beta chains below, sequenced in a study of blood T cell repertoires in COVID-19. TCRdb's table, derived via immunoSEQ multiplex PCR, lists solely in-frame clones and lacks some. The table has about 200,000 clones, around four fifths seen once. Sequencing was carried out using peripheral blood. Receptors originate from a man aged 40-50 years with acute or convalescent COVID-19.

The chain combines TRBV7-2 with TRBJ2-3, with no clear D. Germline V gives CDR1 SGHTA, CDR2 FQGNSA. Trimming removed 2 bases at V and 2 bases at J, with 8 bases between. This CDR3 spans 14 amino acids. The CDR3 sequence: CASSLISVTDTQYF. CDR3 DNA sequence: TGTGCCAGCAGCTTAATCTCGGTCACAGATACGCAGTATTTT.

The genes are TRBV14 and TRBJ2-7; the D is unclear. The CDR3 covers 14 residues. Trimming removed 0 bases from V and 6 bases from J, with 12 bases in between. CDR1 is SGHDN, CDR2 FVKESK, per germline. CDR3 sequence reads: CASSQDTRVREQYF. CDR3 coding DNA: TGTGCCAGCAGCCAAGATACCCGGGTCCGCGAGCAGTACTTC.

The V gene is TRBV11-2, the J gene TRBJ2-5; TRBD2 aligns across 7 bases. Unmatched junction bases numbered 7, after V lost 5 bases and J lost 4 bases. CDR1 and CDR2 from the germline V gene are SGHAT and FQNNGV. The CDR3 consists of 14 residues. In DNA form, the CDR3 reads TGTGCCAGCAGCCCGCCTGGGAGGGGAGAGACCCAGTACTTC. This translates into CASSPPGRGETQYF.

V and J are TRBV7-9 and TRBJ2-5; 7 nucleotides agree with TRBD1. The CDR3 contains 15 residues. Germline CDR1 is SEHNR and CDR2 is FQNEAQ (reference sequence). With 6 bases clipped from V and 5 bases from J, the junction kept 12 bases outside the gene matches. The CDR3 DNA reads as TGTGCCAGCAGTTTGGACAGGCGGATTGGGGAGACCCAGTACTTC. This codes for CASSLDRRIGETQYF.

This chain connects TRBV18 to TRBJ2-7, with 7 bases that match TRBD2. V lost 3 bases and J lost 0; bases outside the gene matches: 14. Germline V gene lookup returns CDR1 KGHSH and CDR2 LQKENI. The CDR3 is 18 amino acids. CDR3 nucleotides: TGTGCCAGCTCACCGGAGTTACGCGGGAGACATAGCTCCTACGAGCAGTACTTC. Residues: CASSPELRGRHSSYEQYF. Drawing the rest from reference TRBV18 and TRBJ2-7, the complete variable domain is NAGVMQNPRHLVRRRGQEARLRCSPMKGHSHVYWYRQLPEEGLKFMVYLQKENIIDESGMPKERFSAEFPKEGPSILRIQQVVRGDSAAYFCASSPELRGRHSSYEQYFGPGTRLTVT.

The chain is built from TRBV20-1 and TRBJ1-2; D is unresolved. Looked up from germline, CDR1 is DFQATT and CDR2 is SNEGSKA (reference sequence). The CDR3 has 11 amino acids. V was trimmed by 6 bases and J by 3 bases, leaving 8 bases between them. The CDR3 region has the DNA TGCAGTGCCTACCAGGACTATGGCTACACCTTC. Its protein product is CSAYQDYGYTF.

This sequence joins TRBV20-1 and TRBJ2-7; tentative D call: TRBD2 (6 bases). V was trimmed by 3 bases and J by 3 bases, leaving 6 bases between them. CDR3 length equals 11 residues. Germline V gene data show CDR1 as DFQATT and CDR2 as SNEGSKA (reference sequence). Written as DNA, the CDR3 is TGCAGTGCTAGTAGCGGCTACGAGCAGTACTTC. Translation: CSASSGYEQYF.

The genes are TRBV7-9 and TRBJ2-7; D might be TRBD1 (6 bases). With 3 bases removed from V and 3 bases from J, the gap between germline ends came to 12 bases. Per germline, CDR1 SEHNR and CDR2 FQNEAQ (reference sequence). The CDR3 is 14 residues long. This CDR3 is CASSFSTGFYEQYF. The CDR3 nucleotides are TGTGCCAGCAGCTTTTCAACAGGGTTCTACGAGCAGTACTTC.

The V and J genes are TRBV5-1 and TRBJ2-7; D possibly corresponds to TRBD2 (5 bases). Germline V CDR1 and CDR2: SGHRS, YFSETQ. This CDR3 is 16 amino acids long. V was clipped by 1 base and J by 3 bases, with 17 bases between them. The CDR3 DNA follows: TGCGCCAGCAGCTTGTGGGGAAATAGCGCAGTCTACGAGCAGTACTTC. Amino acid sequence: CASSLWGNSAVYEQYF. Full variable domain (rest looked up from reference TRBV5-1 and TRBJ2-7): KAGVTQTPRYLIKTRGQQVTLSCSPISGHRSVSWYQQTPGQGLQFLFEYFSETQRNKGNFPGRFSGRQFSNSRSEMNVSTLELGDSALYLCASSLWGNSAVYEQYFGPGTRLTVT.

The chain carries TRBV5-1 and TRBJ1-1; 7 bases fit TRBD1. Germline assignment: CDR1 SGHRS and CDR2 YFSETQ. V dropped 2 bases and J dropped 7; count of bases not matched to a gene: 5. CDR3 length: 13 residues. The DNA for the CDR3 is TGCGCCAGCAGCTTTACAGGGGACAGTGAAGCTTTCTTT. It codes for CASSFTGDSEAFF.

The rearrangement joins TRBV6-1 to TRBJ1-6, with D possibly matching TRBD1 (5 bases). CDR1 is MNHNS and CDR2 is SASEGT in the germline V gene. The CDR3 has 15 residues. The V end lost 6 bases, the J end lost 8 bases, and 17 bases lay between the germline ends. As DNA, the CDR3 is TGTGCCAGCAGGGCCTCGGGTCGGGGGGATTCACCCCTCCACTTT. This codes for CASRASGRGDSPLHF.

The genes are TRBV5-4 and TRBJ1-5; tentative D call: TRBD1 (6 bases). Trimming stripped 0 bases from V and 7 bases from J, with 8 bases between. The CDR3 has 13 amino acids. From germline, CDR1 is SGHNT and CDR2 YYREEE (reference sequence). CDR3 DNA: TGTGCCAGCAGCTTGGGGGGGCGACAGCCCCAGCATTTT. Residues: CASSLGGRQPQHF.

The count of this clone is one. The rearrangement joins TRBV9 to TRBJ1-1; D might be TRBD1 (5 bases). Looked up from germline, CDR1 is SGDLS and CDR2 is YYNGEE. There are 15 residues in the CDR3. Trimming took off 0 bases at V and 1 base at J, with 10 bases between the two ends. The CDR3 reads CASSVGWDSNTEAFF. CDR3 nucleotides: TGTGCCAGCAGCGTAGGTTGGGACTCGAACACTGAAGCTTTCTTT.

The CDR3 DNA is TGTGCCAGCAGTTACGATTGGAGGGCGCAGGGGAACACTGAAGCTTTCTTT. This codes for CASSYDWRAQGNTEAFF. This sequence joins TRBV6-2 or TRBV6-3 and TRBJ1-1, with a weak D call TRBD1 (5 bases). Trimming pared 2 bases from V and 1 base from J, leaving 17 bases between. Germline V gene lookup returns CDR1 MNHEY and CDR2 SVGEGT. The CDR3 contains 17 residues.

The chain joins TRBV11-2 to TRBJ2-4; 7 nucleotides match TRBD1. V shed 4 bases, J shed 9 bases, and the junction held 9 bases outside the gene matches. There are 14 residues in the CDR3. The germline V gene has CDR1 SGHAT and CDR2 FQNNGV. Here the CDR3 DNA reads TGTGCCAGCAGCTCCCAATCAGGGGACAGCATTCAGTACTTC. Amino acids: CASSSQSGDSIQYF. Drawing the rest from reference TRBV11-2 and TRBJ2-4, the complete variable domain is EAGVAQSPRYKIIEKRQSVAFWCNPISGHATLYWYQQILGQGPKLLIQFQNNGVVDDSQLPKDRFSAERLKGVDSTLKIQPAKLEDSAVYLCASSSQSGDSIQYFGAGTRLSVL.

The chain recombines TRBV5-5 with TRBJ1-1; no firm D call. V was pared by 0 bases and J by 9 bases, with 12 bases between. In germline, CDR1 is SGHKS, CDR2 YYEKEE (reference sequence). The CDR3 runs 13 residues. CDR3 bases: TGTGCCAGCAGCTTGGTATGGGGAGGACAAGCTTTCTTT. It translates to CASSLVWGGQAFF.

A single count supports this clone. The gene calls are TRBV6-6 and TRBJ1-6; the D gene is possibly TRBD1 (6 bases). Per germline, CDR1 MNHNY and CDR2 SVGAGI (reference sequence). V dropped 2 bases and J dropped 9 bases, with 17 bases sitting between them. This CDR3 is built from 16 residues. The CDR3, as DNA: TGTGCCAGCAGTTACGCGAAAACCTTCAGGGGTTCACCCCTCCACTTT. Residues: CASSYAKTFRGSPLHF.